Described below is a single T cell receptor (beta chain) sequence and its context. The target antigen is unknown. The sample originates from a study of cytomegalovirus exposure and HLA in healthy donors. Findings of the study overall: An assumption of roughly uniform sequencing depth across donors underlay the presence/absence analyses.

Germline lookup yields CDR1 SGHNT and CDR2 YENEEA. The ends were cut back, 4 bases at V and 6 bases at J, with 10 bases in the middle. The CDR3 extends over 13 amino acids. PCR amplification relied on 60 Vbeta primers (plus 13 Jbeta primers). The data were produced by immunoSEQ multiplex PCR, yet TCRdb's version contains in-frame clones alone and is incomplete. The table includes 130,000 to 150,000 clones, roughly 80% detected once. The gene calls are TRBV11-3 and TRBJ1-5; no reliable D call. This sequence was found in a man aged 40-50 years in good health and CMV-seropositive. Material for sequencing was PBMCs. CDR3 coding DNA: TGTGCCAGCAGCTCGACGAGAGGTCAGCCCCAGCATTTT. This translates into CASSSTRGQPQHF. The whole variable domain, remainder taken from reference TRBV11-3 and TRBJ1-5, is EAGVVQSPRYKIIEKKQPVAFWCNPISGHNTLYWYLQNLGQGPELLIRYENEEAVDDSQLPKDRFSAERLKGVDSTLKIQPAELGDSAVYLCASSSTRGQPQHFGDGTRLSIL.